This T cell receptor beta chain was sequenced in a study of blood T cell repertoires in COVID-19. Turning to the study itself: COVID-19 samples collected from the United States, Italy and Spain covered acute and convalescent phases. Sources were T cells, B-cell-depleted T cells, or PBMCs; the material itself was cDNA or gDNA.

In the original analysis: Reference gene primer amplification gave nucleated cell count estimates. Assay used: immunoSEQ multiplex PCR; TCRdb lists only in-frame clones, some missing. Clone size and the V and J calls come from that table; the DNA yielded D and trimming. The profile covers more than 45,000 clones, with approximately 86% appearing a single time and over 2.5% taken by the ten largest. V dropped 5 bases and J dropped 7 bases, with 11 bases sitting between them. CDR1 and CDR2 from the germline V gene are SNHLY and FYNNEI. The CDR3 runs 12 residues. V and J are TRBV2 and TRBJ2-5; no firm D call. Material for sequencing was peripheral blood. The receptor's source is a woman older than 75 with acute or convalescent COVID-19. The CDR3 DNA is TGTGCCAGCAGTCCCCCCCCCGGGACCCAGTACTTC. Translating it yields CASSPPPGTQYF.